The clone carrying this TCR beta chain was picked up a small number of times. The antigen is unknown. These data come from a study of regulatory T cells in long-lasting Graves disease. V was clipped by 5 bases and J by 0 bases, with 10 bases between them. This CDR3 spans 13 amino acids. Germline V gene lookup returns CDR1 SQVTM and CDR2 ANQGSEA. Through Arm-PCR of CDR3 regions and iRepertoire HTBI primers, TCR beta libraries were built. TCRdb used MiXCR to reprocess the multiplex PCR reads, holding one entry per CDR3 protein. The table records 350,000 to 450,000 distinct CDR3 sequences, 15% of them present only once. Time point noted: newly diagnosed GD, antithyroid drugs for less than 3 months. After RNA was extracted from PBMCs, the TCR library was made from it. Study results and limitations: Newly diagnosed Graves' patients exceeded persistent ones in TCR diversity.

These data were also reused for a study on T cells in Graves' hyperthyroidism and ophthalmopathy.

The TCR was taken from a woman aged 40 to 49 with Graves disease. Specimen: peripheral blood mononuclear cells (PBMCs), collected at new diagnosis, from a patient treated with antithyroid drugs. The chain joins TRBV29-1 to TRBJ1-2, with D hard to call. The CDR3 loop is CSVNLRANYGYTF. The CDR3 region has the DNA TGCAGCGTTAACCTGAGGGCTAACTATGGCTACACCTTC. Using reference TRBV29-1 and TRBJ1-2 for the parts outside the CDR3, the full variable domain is SAVISQKPSRDICQRGTSLTIQCQVDSQVTMMFWYRQQPGQSLTLIATANQGSEATYESGFVIDKFPISRPNLTFSTLTVSNMSPEDSSIYLCSVNLRANYGYTFGSGTRLTVV.